Included here is one T cell receptor beta chain sequence, with context. This receptor's antigen is unknown. No quality values exist for individual bases; no much larger clone is one base distant. The sample originates from a study of neoadjuvant anti-PD-1 for oral cavity cancer (dated by TCRdb to the early 2020s). Looking at the study overall: Patients mostly received three to four biweekly doses of nivolumab at 3 mg/kg before curative-intent surgical resection. Under RECIST 1.1, a patient counted as a responder if showing complete response, partial response or stable disease, and as a non-responder if showing progression. For patients who did not progress, a fourth nivolumab dose was given around day 43, followed by definitive surgical resection on days 50-56. There were 12 patients in the parent correlative cohort, and the response rate was over 25%. Summary of the overall study and its limitations: After neoadjuvant nivolumab, T cell clonality (Gini index) in PBMCs was significantly higher in non-responders than in responders. TCR analyses included only three patients per response group, and the authors called for larger cohorts for validation. Higher pretreatment blood Treg/Th17 ratios correlated with higher pretreatment blood TCRbeta clonality and lower post-treatment tumor TCRbeta clonality.

The germline V gene specifies SGHTA as CDR1 and FQGTGA as CDR2. Trimming leaves V shorter by 3 bases and J shorter by 8 bases, with the junction holding 11 bases beyond the gene matches. The CDR3 sequence holds 16 residues, the cysteine and phenylalanine included. The sequence is cut down to CDR3 DNA, 48 bases in frame from base 1. Read against the paper, the sample's time point label means: after neoadjuvant nivolumab, at surgical resection. None of the patients had received prior systemic or radiation treatment, and all were newly diagnosed with stage II-IVA oral cavity squamous cell carcinoma. Everyone in the cohort had locally advanced, HPV-negative oral cavity squamous cell carcinoma. No culture maintenance or expansion was done, as the peripheral blood mononuclear cells went straight to analysis. Samples came from a longitudinal correlative study of a single-arm phase II trial of neoadjuvant nivolumab in oral cavity squamous cell carcinoma. Subject-matched pre- and post-treatment PBMCs and tumors from three responders and three non-responders were subjected to genomic DNA-based TCRbeta sequencing. Peripheral blood mononuclear cells were collected before nivolumab treatment and were collected again after treatment, at the time of surgery. The Maxwell RSC DNA from Cells kit was used to isolate genomic DNA from PBMCs.

For deep sequencing, each PBMC sample was run in six replicates, with libraries mostly built from 480 ng of input genomic DNA. The immunoSEQ hsTCRbeta kit was used to prepare TCRbeta libraries, following the manufacturer's instructions. The finished libraries were brought together in one pool at roughly 2.7 nM, which was then read using an Illumina NovaSeq 6000 S4 flow cell. Turning to the authors' computational methods: The immunoSEQ Analyzer handled quality control and preprocessing of the raw data. The analysis was restricted to productive rearrangements, with each unique CDR3 amino acid sequence defining a clonotype. Repertoire clonality was estimated as the Gini-Simpson index, computed with the R package tcR. Student's t test was used to compare Gini indices, while Pearson correlation assessed associations with tumor size change. This immuneACCESS table, as held by TCRdb, lists in-frame sequences with V and J called but not all clones. Of the missing ones, under half trace to an unresolved V gene in checked studies; the others have no known cause. That table gives V, J and clone size, and the DNA gave D and trimming. The sample contains fewer than 15,000 clones, 65% to 80% of them found a single time. Of the sample, about 2.9% falls within the top ten clones.

The clonotype originates from a person between 35 and 79 years old with oral cavity squamous cell carcinoma. The chain uses TRBV7-3 and TRBJ2-1, with 9 central nucleotides matching TRBD2. The starting material was PBMCs, obtained after nivolumab (anti-PD-1) treatment. The nucleotides read TGTGCCAGCAGCTTTAGCGGGAGCAGCGGTTACGATGAGCAGTTCTTC. This codes for CASSFSGSSGYDEQFF.